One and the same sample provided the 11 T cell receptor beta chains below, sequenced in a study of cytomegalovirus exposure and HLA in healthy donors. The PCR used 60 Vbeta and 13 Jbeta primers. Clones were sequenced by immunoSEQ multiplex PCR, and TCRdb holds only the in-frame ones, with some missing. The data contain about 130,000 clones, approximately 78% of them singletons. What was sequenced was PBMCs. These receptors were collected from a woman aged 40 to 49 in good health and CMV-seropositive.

The CDR3 DNA reads TGTGCCAGCCCAGGGACTGGCCAAGAGACCCAGTACTTC. Its protein product is CASPGTGQETQYF. The chain joins TRBV6-1 to TRBJ2-5, with D tentatively TRBD2 (6 bases). V lost 8 bases and J 1 base, leaving 11 bases between the germline ends. The CDR3 totals 13 residues. CDR1 is MNHNS, CDR2 SASEGT, per germline.

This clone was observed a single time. The CDR3 is CATTPSTGETQYF. The CDR3 DNA sequence: TGTGCCACGACCCCTAGCACGGGAGAGACCCAGTACTTC. The chain is built from TRBV10-3 and TRBJ2-5; tentative D call: TRBD2 (5 bases). The germline CDR1 and CDR2 sequences are ENHRY and SYGVKD. The V end lost 10 bases, the J end lost 4 bases, and 16 bases lay between the germline ends. The CDR3 consists of 13 residues.

The CDR3 region is CASSAGLAGGIYEQYF. CDR3 in DNA: TGTGCCAGCAGCGCGGGACTAGCGGGGGGCATCTACGAGCAGTACTTC. The chain links TRBV5-6 to TRBJ2-7; 15 bases are shared with TRBD2. CDR3 length equals 16 residues. Unmatched junction bases numbered 5, after V lost 4 bases and J lost 3 bases. In germline, CDR1 is SGHDT, CDR2 YYEEEE.

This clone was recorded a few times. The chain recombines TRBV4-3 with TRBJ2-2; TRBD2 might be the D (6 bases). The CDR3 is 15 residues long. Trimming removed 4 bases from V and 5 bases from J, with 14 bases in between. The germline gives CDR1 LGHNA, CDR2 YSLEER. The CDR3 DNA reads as TGCGCCAGCAGCCCCGGGGACTTAGCTACCGGGGAGCTGTTTTTT. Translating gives CASSPGDLATGELFF.

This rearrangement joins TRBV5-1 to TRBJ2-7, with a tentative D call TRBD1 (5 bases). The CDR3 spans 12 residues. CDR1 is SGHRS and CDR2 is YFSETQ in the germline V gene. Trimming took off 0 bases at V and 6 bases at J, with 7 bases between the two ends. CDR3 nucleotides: TGCGCCAGCAGCTTGGGTGGGGCCGAGCAGTACTTC. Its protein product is CASSLGGAEQYF.

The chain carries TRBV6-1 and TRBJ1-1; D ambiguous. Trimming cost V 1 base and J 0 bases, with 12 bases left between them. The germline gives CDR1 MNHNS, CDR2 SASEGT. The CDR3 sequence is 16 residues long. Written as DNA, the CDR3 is TGTGCCAGCAGTGAAGGCCGGAGGGAAGTGAACACTGAAGCTTTCTTT. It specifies CASSEGRREVNTEAFF.

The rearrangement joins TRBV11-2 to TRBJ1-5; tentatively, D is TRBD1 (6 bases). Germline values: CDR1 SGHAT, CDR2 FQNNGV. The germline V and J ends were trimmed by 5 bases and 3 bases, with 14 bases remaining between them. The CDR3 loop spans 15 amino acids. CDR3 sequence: CASSPGDRPNQPQHF. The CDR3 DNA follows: TGTGCCAGCAGCCCAGGCGACAGGCCCAATCAGCCCCAGCATTTT.

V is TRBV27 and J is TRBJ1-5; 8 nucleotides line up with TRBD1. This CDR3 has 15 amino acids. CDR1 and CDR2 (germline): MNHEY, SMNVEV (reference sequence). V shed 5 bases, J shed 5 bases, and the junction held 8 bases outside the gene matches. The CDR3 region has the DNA TGTGCCAGCAGTCCTAGGACAGGGAGGGATCAGCCCCAGCATTTT. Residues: CASSPRTGRDQPQHF.

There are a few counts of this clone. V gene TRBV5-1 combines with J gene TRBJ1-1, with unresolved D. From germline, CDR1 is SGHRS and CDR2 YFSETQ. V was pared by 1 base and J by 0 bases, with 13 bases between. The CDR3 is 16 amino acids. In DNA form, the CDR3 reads TGCGCCAGCAGCTTGTTCTCGCAGTCCATGAACACTGAAGCTTTCTTT. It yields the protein CASSLFSQSMNTEAFF.

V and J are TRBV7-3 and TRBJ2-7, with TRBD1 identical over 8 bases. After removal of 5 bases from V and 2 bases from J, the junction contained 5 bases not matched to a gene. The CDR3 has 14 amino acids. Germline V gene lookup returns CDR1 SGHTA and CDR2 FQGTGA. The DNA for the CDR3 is TGTGCCAGCAGCCCGGGGACAGGAGCCTACGAGCAGTACTTC. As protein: CASSPGTGAYEQYF.

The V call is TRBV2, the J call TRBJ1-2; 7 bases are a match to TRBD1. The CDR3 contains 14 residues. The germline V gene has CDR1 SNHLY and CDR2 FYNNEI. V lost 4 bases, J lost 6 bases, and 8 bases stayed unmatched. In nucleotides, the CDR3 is TGTGCCAGCAGTGGAGAGAGGGGGCCGAATGGCTACACCTTC. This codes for CASSGERGPNGYTF.